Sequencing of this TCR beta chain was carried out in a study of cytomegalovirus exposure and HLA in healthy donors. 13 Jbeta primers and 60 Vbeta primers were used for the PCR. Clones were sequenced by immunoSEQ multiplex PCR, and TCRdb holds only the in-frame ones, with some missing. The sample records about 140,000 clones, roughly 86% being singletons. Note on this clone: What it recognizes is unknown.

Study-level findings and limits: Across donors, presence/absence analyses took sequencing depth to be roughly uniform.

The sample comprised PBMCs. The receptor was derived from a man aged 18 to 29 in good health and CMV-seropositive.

Here the CDR3 DNA reads TGCGCCAGCAGCCGGTCCGGGACAGCTAATGAAAAACTGTTTTTT. Its protein is CASSRSGTANEKLFF. The J gene is TRBJ1-4, the V gene TRBV5-1; TRBD1 matches at 7 bases. The germline CDR1 and CDR2 sequences are SGHRS and YFSETQ. The CDR3 loop spans 15 amino acids. With V trimmed by 4 bases and J by 3 bases, 6 bases remained unmatched. Variable domain in full (rest from reference TRBV5-1 and TRBJ1-4): KAGVTQTPRYLIKTRGQQVTLSCSPISGHRSVSWYQQTPGQGLQFLFEYFSETQRNKGNFPGRFSGRQFSNSRSEMNVSTLELGDSALYLCASSRSGTANEKLFFGSGTQLSVL.